Listed here are 3 T cell receptor beta chains from one sample, sequenced in a study of T cell responses to AZD1222 COVID-19 vaccine (dated by TCRdb to about 2021). In the paper's terms, the time point label means: baseline before first vaccination. Libraries were constructed by the immunoSEQ multiplex PCR assay. Sourced from immuneACCESS, this table was stored by TCRdb with only in-frame sequences that have V and J called. A share of the clones is absent; for the studies checked, an unresolved V gene accounts for under half, and the remainder has no known explanation. The sample table contains around 180,000 clones; only one count was recorded for about 86% of them. Approximately 0.49% of the sample rests with the top ten. The sample consisted of peripheral blood, taken on day 0 of AZD1222 vaccination. These receptors originate from an adult in good health.

This clone was seen only once. The J gene is TRBJ1-1, the V gene TRBV6-5; D is ambiguous. CDR1 MNHEY and CDR2 SVGAGI come from the germline V gene. Between the trimmed V and J ends, which lost 6 bases and 5 bases, there was a span of 7 bases. CDR3 length equals 11 residues. CDR3 in DNA: TGTGCCAGCAGCGGAAAAACTGAAGCTTTCTTT. Translated, it gives CASSGKTEAFF.

V is TRBV5-1 and J is TRBJ2-3; 12 bases line up with TRBD2. V shed 2 bases and J 2 bases; nucleotides not matched to a gene: 3. Germline V gives CDR1 SGHRS, CDR2 YFSETQ. CDR3 size: 16 residues. As DNA, the CDR3 is TGCGCCAGCAGCTTTACTAGCGGGAGGTACACAGATACGCAGTATTTT. Encoded protein: CASSFTSGRYTDTQYF.

The V call is TRBV5-1, the J call TRBJ2-7; D is ambiguous. The CDR3 extends over 15 amino acids. The ends were cut back, 1 base at V and 0 bases at J, with 11 bases in the middle. Germline CDR1 and CDR2: SGHRS and YFSETQ. CDR3 in amino acids: CASSLMGGSSYEQYF. The CDR3 region has the DNA TGCGCCAGCAGCTTGATGGGCGGCAGCTCCTACGAGCAGTACTTC.